This T cell receptor beta chain was sequenced for a study of T cells in Graves' hyperthyroidism and ophthalmopathy. Study at large: At the time of initial diagnosis and before any treatment, peripheral blood was collected. Whole-study results and caveats: Within blood appeared most thyroid clonotypes that had expanded above 0.001.

Using RNA transcripts as the source, TCR beta CDR3 regions were amplified. HTBI primers drove first-round RT-PCR of the TCR CDR3. TCRdb itself ran the multiplex PCR reads through MiXCR, one entry per CDR3 protein. The table lists hundreds of thousands of distinct CDR3 sequences, around 16% of them singletons. Graves' hyperthyroidism without ophthalmopathy progression within 18 months was termed stable. This clonotype was recorded at least ten times. Its cognate antigen is unknown. This CDR3 comprises 15 residues. Between the trimmed V and J ends, which lost 6 bases and 4 bases, there was a span of 18 bases. CDR1 MNHEY and CDR2 SMNVEV come from the germline V gene (reference sequence).

The rearrangement links TRBV27 to TRBJ2-5; tentatively, D is TRBD1 (6 bases). This sequence originates from a young woman with Graves' hyperthyroidism. Sequenced: blood. This CDR3 is CASRGAFTRAETQYF. The CDR3, as DNA: TGTGCCAGCAGGGGGGCCTTCACGAGGGCAGAGACCCAGTACTTC.